Below, 8 T cell receptor beta chains from the same sample are listed, as sequenced in a study of blood T cell repertoires in COVID-19 (dated by TCRdb to 2020 to 2021). Receptor libraries were prepared by the immunoSEQ multiplex PCR assay. TCRdb stores this immuneACCESS table with in-frame sequences only. Part of the clones is absent; in the studies checked, under half of the shortfall reflects unresolved V genes, and no reason is known for the rest. The sample table lists around 19,000 clones, about 89% of them with a count of one. The biggest ten clones account for 5% to 7.5% of the sample. The specimen sequenced was peripheral blood. The receptors come from a human donor in a cohort sampled during active COVID-19.

The J gene is TRBJ2-3, the V gene TRBV19; 7 positions match TRBD2. The V gene end was trimmed by 4 bases and the J gene end by 3 bases; junction bases not matched to a gene: 7. The CDR3 contains 15 residues. Looked up from germline, CDR1 is LNHDA and CDR2 is SQIVND (reference sequence). The CDR3 is CASSKEGGATDTQYF. DNA of the CDR3: TGTGCCAGTAGTAAGGAGGGAGGGGCAACAGATACGCAGTATTTT.

The chain links TRBV2 to TRBJ2-4; TRBD2 is a possible D gene (6 bases). Trimming pared 0 bases from V and 0 bases from J, leaving 9 bases between. From germline, CDR1 is SNHLY and CDR2 FYNNEI. CDR3 length: 16 residues. The DNA of the CDR3 is TGTGCCAGCAGTGAAGCGGCGGGACGAGCCAAAAACATTCAGTACTTC. It encodes CASSEAAGRAKNIQYF.

This clone was counted a few times. The chain uses TRBV5-1 and TRBJ1-5; 8 bases are a match to TRBD1. In germline, CDR1 is SGHRS, CDR2 YFSETQ. The CDR3 runs to 14 residues. J gave up 5 bases and V 4 bases, and 5 bases lay outside the gene matches. This chain's CDR3 is CASSPGQGDQPQHF. The CDR3 DNA follows: TGCGCCAGCAGCCCCGGACAGGGTGATCAGCCCCAGCATTTT.

Here the CDR3 DNA reads TGCGCCAGCAGCCAAGATGGCCCTAGCGGTGCCTACGAGCAGTACTTC. Its protein is CASSQDGPSGAYEQYF. The V and J genes are TRBV4-1 and TRBJ2-7; 7 bases are shared with TRBD2. Per the germline V gene, CDR1 is MGHRA and CDR2 is YSYEKL. The CDR3 totals 16 residues. With V trimmed by 0 bases and J by 2 bases, 7 bases remained unmatched.

The genes are TRBV20-1 and TRBJ2-1; TRBD2 might be the D (5 bases). CDR1 DFQATT and CDR2 SNEGSKA come from the germline V gene (reference sequence). The CDR3 has 10 residues. V was pared by 5 bases and J by 10 bases, with 9 bases between. In DNA, the CDR3 is TGCAGTGCTCCCCGCGGGGAGCAGTTCTTC. Its protein product is CSAPRGEQFF.

Only a few counts were recorded for this clone. This sequence joins TRBV7-9 and TRBJ2-1, with 8 bases fitting TRBD2. Germline lookup yields CDR1 SEHNR and CDR2 FQNEAQ (reference sequence). The CDR3 totals 13 residues. The junction had 6 bases not matched to a gene; V was cut back by 5 bases and J by 9 bases. The CDR3 coding sequence is TGTGCCAGCAGCGAAAGCGGGAGCGGTGAGCAGTTCTTC. Translated, it gives CASSESGSGEQFF. Based on the CDR3 plus reference TRBV7-9 and TRBJ2-1, the full variable domain is DTGVSQNPRHKITKRGQNVTFRCDPISEHNRLYWYRQTLGQGPEFLTYFQNEAQLEKSRLLSDRFSAERPKGSFSTLEIQRTEQGDSAMYLCASSESGSGEQFFGPGTRLTVL.

The rearrangement joins TRBV19 to TRBJ1-1; D unclear. Trimming cost V 5 bases and J 3 bases, with 13 bases left between them. The CDR3 covers 14 residues. The germline V gene has CDR1 LNHDA and CDR2 SQIVND (reference sequence). CDR3: CASSYRRRDTEAFF. CDR3 DNA sequence: TGTGCCAGTAGTTACCGACGGAGGGACACTGAAGCTTTCTTT.

The gene calls are TRBV21-1 and TRBJ2-7; the DNA was not compared with TRBD2, the D call given in the table. TRBV21-1 is assigned pseudogene status. There are 18 residues in the CDR3. The CDR3 sequence is CASSKKDPLAGGPYEQYF. CDR3 bases: TGTGCCAGCAGCAAAAAGGACCCACTAGCGGGAGGGCCCTACGAGCAGTACTTC.